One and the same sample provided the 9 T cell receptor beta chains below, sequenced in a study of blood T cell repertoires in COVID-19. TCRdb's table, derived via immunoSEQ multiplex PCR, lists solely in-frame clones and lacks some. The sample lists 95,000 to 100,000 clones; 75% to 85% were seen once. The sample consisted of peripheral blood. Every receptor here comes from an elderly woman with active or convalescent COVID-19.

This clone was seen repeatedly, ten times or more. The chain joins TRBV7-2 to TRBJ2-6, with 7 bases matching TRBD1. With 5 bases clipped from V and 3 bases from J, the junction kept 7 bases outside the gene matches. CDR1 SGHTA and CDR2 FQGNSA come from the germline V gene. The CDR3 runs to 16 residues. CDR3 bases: TGTGCCAGCAGCCCCGACAGGGCCGGTGGGGCCAACGTCCTGACTTTC. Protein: CASSPDRAGGANVLTF.

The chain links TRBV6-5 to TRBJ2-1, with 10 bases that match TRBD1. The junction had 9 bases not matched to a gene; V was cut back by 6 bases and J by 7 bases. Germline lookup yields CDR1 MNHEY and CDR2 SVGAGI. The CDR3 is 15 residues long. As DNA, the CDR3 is TGTGCCAGCAGGTACGACAGGGGGCCATGGAATGAGCAGTTCTTC. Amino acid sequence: CASRYDRGPWNEQFF.

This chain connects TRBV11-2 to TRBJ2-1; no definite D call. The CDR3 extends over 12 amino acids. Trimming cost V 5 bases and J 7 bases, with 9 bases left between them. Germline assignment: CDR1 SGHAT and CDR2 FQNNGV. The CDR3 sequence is CASSRAGNEQFF. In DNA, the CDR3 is TGTGCCAGCAGCAGAGCCGGGAATGAGCAGTTCTTC.

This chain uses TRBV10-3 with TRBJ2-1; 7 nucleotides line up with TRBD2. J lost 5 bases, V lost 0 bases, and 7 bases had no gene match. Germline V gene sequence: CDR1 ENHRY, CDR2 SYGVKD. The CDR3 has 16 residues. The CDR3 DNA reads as TGTGCCATCAGTGAGTCGAGGGGCGGGAGTCACAATGAGCAGTTCTTC. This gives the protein CAISESRGGSHNEQFF.

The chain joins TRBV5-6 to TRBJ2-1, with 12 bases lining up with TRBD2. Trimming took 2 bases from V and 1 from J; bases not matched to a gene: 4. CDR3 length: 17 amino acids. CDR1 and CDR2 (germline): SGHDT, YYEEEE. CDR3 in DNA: TGTGCCAGCAGCTTTGCCGGACTAGCGGGATCCTACAATGAGCAGTTCTTC. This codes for CASSFAGLAGSYNEQFF. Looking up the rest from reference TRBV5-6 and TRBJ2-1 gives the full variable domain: DAGVTQSPTHLIKTRGQQVTLRCSPKSGHDTVSWYQQALGQGPQFIFQYYEEEERQRGNFPDRFSGHQFPNYSSELNVNALLLGDSALYLCASSFAGLAGSYNEQFFGPGTRLTVL.

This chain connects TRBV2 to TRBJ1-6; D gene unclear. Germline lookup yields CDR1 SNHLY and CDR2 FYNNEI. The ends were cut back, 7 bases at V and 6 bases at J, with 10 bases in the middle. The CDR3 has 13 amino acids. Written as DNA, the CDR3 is TGTGCCAGCACCCCCCTCTTTAATTCACCCCTCCACTTT. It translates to CASTPLFNSPLHF.

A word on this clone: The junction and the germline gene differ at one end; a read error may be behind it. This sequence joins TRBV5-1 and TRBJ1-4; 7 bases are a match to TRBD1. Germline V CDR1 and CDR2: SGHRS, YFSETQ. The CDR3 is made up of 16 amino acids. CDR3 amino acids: CASSPNNRGQGEKLFF. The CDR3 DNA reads TGTGCCAGCAGCCCCAACAATAGGGGGCAGGGTGAAAAACTGTTTTTT. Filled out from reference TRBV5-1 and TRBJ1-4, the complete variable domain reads KAGVTQTPRYLIKTRGQQVTLSCSPISGHRSVSWYQQTPGQGLQFLFEYFSETQRNKGNFPGRFSGRQFSNSRSEMNVSTLELGDSALYLCASSPNNRGQGEKLFFGSGTQLSVL.

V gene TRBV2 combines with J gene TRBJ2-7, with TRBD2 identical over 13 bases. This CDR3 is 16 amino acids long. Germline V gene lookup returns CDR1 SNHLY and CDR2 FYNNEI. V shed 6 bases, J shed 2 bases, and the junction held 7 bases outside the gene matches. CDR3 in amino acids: CASSAPGTSGTYEQYF. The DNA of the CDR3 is TGTGCCAGCAGCGCACCCGGGACTAGCGGGACCTACGAGCAGTACTTC.

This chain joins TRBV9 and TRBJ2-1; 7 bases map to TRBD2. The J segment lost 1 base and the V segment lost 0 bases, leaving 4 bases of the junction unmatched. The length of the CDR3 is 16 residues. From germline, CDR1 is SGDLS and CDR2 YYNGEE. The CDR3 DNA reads TGTGCCAGCAGCGTAGGGGCGGGAGAATCCTACAATGAGCAGTTCTTC. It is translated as CASSVGAGESYNEQFF.